This T cell receptor beta chain was captured by sequencing in a study of cytomegalovirus exposure and HLA in healthy donors. Overall study results and limits: Reports showed the classifier diagnosing cytomegalovirus status with high specificity and sensitivity.

PCR used 60 Vbeta primers and 13 Jbeta primers. Sequencing used immunoSEQ multiplex PCR; TCRdb keeps in-frame clones, though not all of them. The table shows about 89,000 clones, with about 89% occurring only once. As concerns this clone: Its target is not known.

This CDR3 is built from 13 residues. CDR1 LNHDA and CDR2 SQIVND come from the germline V gene (reference sequence). V shed 3 bases and J shed 2 bases, with 7 bases lying between them. This clonotype was obtained from a man aged 30 to 45 in good health and CMV-seropositive. The sample consisted of PBMCs. The chain uses TRBV19 and TRBJ1-1; TRBD1 is a possible D gene (5 bases). CDR3 nucleotide sequence: TGTGCCAGTAGTATTGACAGAAACACTGAAGCTTTCTTT. As protein: CASSIDRNTEAFF.